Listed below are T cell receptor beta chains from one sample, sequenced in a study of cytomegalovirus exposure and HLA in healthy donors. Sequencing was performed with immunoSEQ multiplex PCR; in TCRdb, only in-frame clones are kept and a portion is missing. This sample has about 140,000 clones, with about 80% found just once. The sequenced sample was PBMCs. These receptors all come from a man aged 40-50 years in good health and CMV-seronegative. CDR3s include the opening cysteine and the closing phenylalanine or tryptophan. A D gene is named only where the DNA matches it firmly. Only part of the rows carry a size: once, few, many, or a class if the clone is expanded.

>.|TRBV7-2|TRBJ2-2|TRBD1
TGTGCCAGCAGCTTTAACAGGGGGAACACCGGGGAGCTGTTTTTT
CASSFNRGNTGELFF
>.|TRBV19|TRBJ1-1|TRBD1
TGTGCCAGTAGTAATGAAAGGGCAGGGGGGCTTTGGAACACTGAAGCTTTCTTT
CASSNERAGGLWNTEAFF
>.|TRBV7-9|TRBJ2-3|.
TGTGCTTTAGCGGATCCCACAGATACGCAGTATTTT
CALADPTDTQYF
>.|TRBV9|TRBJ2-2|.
TGTGCCAGCAGCGAATCAGGGGGGTACACCGGGGAGCTGTTTTTT
CASSESGGYTGELFF
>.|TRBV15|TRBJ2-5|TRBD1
TGTGCCACCAGTAGCCTGGTGCAGGGGGAGGAGACCCAGTACTTC
CATSSLVQGEETQYF
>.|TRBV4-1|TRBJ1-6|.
TGCGCCAGCAGCCAAGTATTCAGGATTGGTTCACCCCTCCACTTT
CASSQVFRIGSPLHF
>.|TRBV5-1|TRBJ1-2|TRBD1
TGCGCCAGCAGCTGGACAGGGGGATATGGCTACACCTTC
CASSWTGGYGYTF
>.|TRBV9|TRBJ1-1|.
TGTGCCAGCAGCATTCGGGCGGGGCAGACTGAAGCTTTCTTT
CASSIRAGQTEAFF
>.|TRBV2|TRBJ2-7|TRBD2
TGTGCCAGTTCATCCGGCGGGGGTGTCTCCTACGAGCAGTACTTC
CASSSGGGVSYEQYF
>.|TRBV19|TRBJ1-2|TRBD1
TGTGCCAGTACCCCACCAGGGGGTGGCTACACCTTC
CASTPPGGGYTF
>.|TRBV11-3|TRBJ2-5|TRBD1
TGTGCCAGCAGCTCCCAACAGGGGGAAGAGACCCAGTACTTC
CASSSQQGEETQYF
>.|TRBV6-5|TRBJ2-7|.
TGTGCCAGCAGTGCCCACACAAGCGAGCAGTACTTC
CASSAHTSEQYF
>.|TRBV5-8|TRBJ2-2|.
TGTGCCACCACAAGGGGCAGGGCAATGGGGAACACCGGGGAGCTGTTTTTT
CATTRGRAMGNTGELFF
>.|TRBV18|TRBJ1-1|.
TGTGCCAGCTCACCAAAGCAGGGGACTGAAGCTTTCTTT
CASSPKQGTEAFF
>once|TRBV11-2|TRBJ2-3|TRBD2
TGTGCCAGCAGCCCCGGACTAGCGGGGAAAGCGGATACGCAGTATTTT
CASSPGLAGKADTQYF
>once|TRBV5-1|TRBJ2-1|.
TGCGCCAGCAGCTTGGTTGCGAGAGACAATGAGCAGTTCTTC
CASSLVARDNEQFF
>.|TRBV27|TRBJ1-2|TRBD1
TGTGCCAGCAACCCCACTCCGGGACAGGGCCTTGGGGGCTACACCTTC
CASNPTPGQGLGGYTF
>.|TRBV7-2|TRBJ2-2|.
TGTGCCAGCAGCTTAGGTTATAGCGGAAACACCGGGGAGCTGTTTTTT
CASSLGYSGNTGELFF
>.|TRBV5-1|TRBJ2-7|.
TGCGCCAGCAGCAGGACCGGGACTCCGGAGTACGAGCAGTACTTC
CASSRTGTPEYEQYF
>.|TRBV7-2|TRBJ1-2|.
TGTGCCAGCAGCTTAGGTGGCAGGATCTATGGCTACACCTTC
CASSLGGRIYGYTF
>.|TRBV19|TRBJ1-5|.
TGTGCCAGTAGTAAGTCCTCCCCCTCGAGTCAGCCCCAGCATTTT
CASSKSSPSSQPQHF
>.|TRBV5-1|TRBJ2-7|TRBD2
TGCGCCAGCGGGACTAGCGGGGGGTCCTACGAGCAGTACTTC
CASGTSGGSYEQYF
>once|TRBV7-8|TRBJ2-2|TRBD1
TGTGCCAGCAGCCTAAACCGGGACAGGCCGATCGGGGAGCTGTTTTTT
CASSLNRDRPIGELFF
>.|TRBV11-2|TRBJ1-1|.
TGTGCCAGCAGCTTAGGAAAAACCGACAGACCCCCTAACACTGAAGCTTTCTTT
CASSLGKTDRPPNTEAFF
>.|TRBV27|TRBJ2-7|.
TGTGCCAGCAGCCCTTTGGCCCGGACTAACTACGAGCAGTACTTC
CASSPLARTNYEQYF
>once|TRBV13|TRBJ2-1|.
TGTGCCAACAGCTCTCGGACGGGGAAGGGTTCCTACAATGAGCAGTTCTTC
CANSSRTGKGSYNEQFF
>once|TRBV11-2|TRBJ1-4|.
TGTGCCAGCAGCTTATCTAACAGTGAAAAACTGTTTTTT
CASSLSNSEKLFF
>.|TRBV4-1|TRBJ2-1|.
TGCGCCAGCGCGGTACAGGGCACTAGGGGTGAGCAGTTCTTC
CASAVQGTRGEQFF
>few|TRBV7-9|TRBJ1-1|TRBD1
TGTGCCAGCAGCCCCCGGGACAGGATGAACACTGAAGCTTTCTTT
CASSPRDRMNTEAFF
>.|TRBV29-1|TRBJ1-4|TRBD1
TGCAGCGCCAGGGAGGGGGGACAGGGCGAAAAACTGTTTTTT
CSAREGGQGEKLFF
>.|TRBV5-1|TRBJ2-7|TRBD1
TGCGCCAGCAGCTTGGAGGGGGCTGGGGTCGAGCAGTACTTC
CASSLEGAGVEQYF
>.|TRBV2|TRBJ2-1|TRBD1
TGTGCCAGCAGGCTAGGGGGCGAGCAGTTCTTC
CASRLGGEQFF
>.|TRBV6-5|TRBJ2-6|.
TGTGCCAGCAGAAGCACAGCCTCTGGGGCCAACGTCCTGACTTTC
CASRSTASGANVLTF
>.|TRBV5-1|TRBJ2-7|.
TGCGCCAGCAGCTTGGTCGGGAACTTTAACGAGCAGTACTTC
CASSLVGNFNEQYF
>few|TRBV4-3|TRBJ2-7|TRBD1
TGCGCCAGCAGCCTGGGACAGACCTACGAGCAGTACTTC
CASSLGQTYEQYF
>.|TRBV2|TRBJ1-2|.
TGTGCCAGCAGCGCGTTCTCGACAGGCGGAGGCTACACCTTC
CASSAFSTGGGYTF
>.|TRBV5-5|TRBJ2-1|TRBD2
TGTGCCACCAAAAGGACTAGCGGATACAATGAGCAGTTCTTC
CATKRTSGYNEQFF
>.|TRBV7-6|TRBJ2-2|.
TGTGCCAGCAGCTTTGGGGGGTTTACCGGGGAGCTGTTTTTT
CASSFGGFTGELFF
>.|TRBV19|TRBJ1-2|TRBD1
TGTGCCAGTAGTAGGGACAGGGGGCGCGGTGGCTACACCTTC
CASSRDRGRGGYTF
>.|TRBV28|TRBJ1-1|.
TGTGCCAGCAGAACAGTGAACACTGAAGCTTTCTTT
CASRTVNTEAFF
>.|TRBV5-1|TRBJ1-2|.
TGCGCCAGCAGCCGCCGGGAGAACTATGGCTACACCTTC
CASSRRENYGYTF
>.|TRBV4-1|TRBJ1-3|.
TGCGCCAGCAGCCTCGTCCCAGGGAAAGGAGGAAACACCATATATTTT
CASSLVPGKGGNTIYF
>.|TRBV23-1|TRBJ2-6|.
TGCGCCAGCAGTCAATCGAGACAGGCTAACTCTGGGGCCAACGTCCTGACTTTC
CASSQSRQANSGANVLTF
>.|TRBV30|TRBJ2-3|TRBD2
TGTGCCCGAAGACTAGCGGGGAGCACAGATACGCAGTATTTT
CARRLAGSTDTQYF
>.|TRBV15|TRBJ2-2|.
TGTGCCACAGGCGCCCAGGGGGGCACCGGGGAGCTGTTTTTT
CATGAQGGTGELFF
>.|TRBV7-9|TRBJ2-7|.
TGTTCCAGCAGCTTAGCGTTCGGAGACGTATACGAGCAGTACTTC
CSSSLAFGDVYEQYF
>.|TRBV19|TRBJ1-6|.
TGTGCCAGTAGTGAGAGCGCCCGGGGATGGGACTATAATTCCCCCCTCCACTTT
CASSESARGWDYNSPLHF
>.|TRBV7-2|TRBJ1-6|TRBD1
TGTGCCAGCAGCCCCGGGACAGGGGCTTCACCCCTCCACTTT
CASSPGTGASPLHF
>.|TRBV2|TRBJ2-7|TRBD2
TGTGCCAGCAGTGAAGAGACTAGCGGGTACGAGCAGTACTTC
CASSEETSGYEQYF
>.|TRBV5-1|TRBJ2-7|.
TGCGCCAGCGGGGTTCCAGGGGGAGGCGAGCAGTACTTC
CASGVPGGGEQYF
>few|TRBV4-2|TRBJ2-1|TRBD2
TGTGCCAGCAGCCAAGATCAGTCTAGCGGGGGGGCCGATGAGCAGTTCTTC
CASSQDQSSGGADEQFF
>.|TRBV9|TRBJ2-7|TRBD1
TGTGCCAGCAGCGTCCAGATCGGGACAGGGATTTACGAGCAGTACTTC
CASSVQIGTGIYEQYF
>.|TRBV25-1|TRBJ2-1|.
TGTGCCAGCAGTGAATGGGGGGAGAATGAGCAGTTCTTC
CASSEWGENEQFF
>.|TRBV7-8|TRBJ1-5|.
TGTGCCAGCAGCCGACAAGCGGCTCTCAATCAGCCCCAGCATTTT
CASSRQAALNQPQHF